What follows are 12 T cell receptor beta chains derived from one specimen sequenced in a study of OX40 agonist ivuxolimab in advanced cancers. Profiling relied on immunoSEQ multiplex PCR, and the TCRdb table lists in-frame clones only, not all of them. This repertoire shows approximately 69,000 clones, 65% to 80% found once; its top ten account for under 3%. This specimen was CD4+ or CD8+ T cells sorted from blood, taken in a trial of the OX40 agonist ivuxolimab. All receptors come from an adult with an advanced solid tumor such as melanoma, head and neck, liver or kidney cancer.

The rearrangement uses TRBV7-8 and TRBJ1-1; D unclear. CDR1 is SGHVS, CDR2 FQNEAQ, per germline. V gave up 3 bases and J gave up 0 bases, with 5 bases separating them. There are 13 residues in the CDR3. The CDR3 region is CASSFQVNTEAFF. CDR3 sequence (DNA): TGTGCCAGCAGCTTCCAGGTGAACACTGAAGCTTTCTTT.

DNA of the CDR3: TGTGCCAGCAGCTTAGCAGGGGTAGCGGGGGGTATCTACGAGCAGTACTTC. This gives the protein CASSLAGVAGGIYEQYF. The chain recombines TRBV11-2 with TRBJ2-7; 10 bases fit TRBD2. Trimming at V came to 1 base and at J to 3 bases, leaving 9 bases not matched to a gene. The germline V gene has CDR1 SGHAT and CDR2 FQNNGV. The CDR3 loop spans 17 amino acids.

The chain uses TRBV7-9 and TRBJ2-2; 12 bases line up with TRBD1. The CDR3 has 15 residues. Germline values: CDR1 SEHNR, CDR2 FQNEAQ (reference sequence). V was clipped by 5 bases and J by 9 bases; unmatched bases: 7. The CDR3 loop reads CASSQGTGGGRELFF. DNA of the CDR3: TGTGCCAGCAGCCAAGGGACAGGGGGCGGCCGGGAGCTGTTTTTT.

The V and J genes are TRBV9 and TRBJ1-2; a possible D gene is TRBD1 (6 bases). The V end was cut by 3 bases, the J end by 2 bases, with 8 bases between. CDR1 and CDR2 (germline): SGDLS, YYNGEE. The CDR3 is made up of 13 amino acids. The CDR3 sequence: CASSEGGNYGYTF. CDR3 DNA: TGTGCCAGCAGCGAAGGGGGAAACTATGGCTACACCTTC.

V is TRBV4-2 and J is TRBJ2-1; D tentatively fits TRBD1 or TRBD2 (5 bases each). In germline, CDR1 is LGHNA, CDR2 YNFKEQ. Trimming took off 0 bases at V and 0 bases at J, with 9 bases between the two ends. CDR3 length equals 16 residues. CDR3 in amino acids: CASSQDGGSSYNEQFF. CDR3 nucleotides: TGTGCCAGCAGCCAAGATGGGGGATCCTCCTACAATGAGCAGTTCTTC.

CDR3 in amino acids: CASSRTGTQNTEAFF. CDR3 nucleotide sequence: TGTGCCAGCAGTCGTACCGGGACACAGAACACTGAAGCTTTCTTT. The chain carries TRBV27 and TRBJ1-1, with D possibly being TRBD1 (6 bases). Trimming removed 5 bases from V and 1 base from J, with 14 bases in between. Germline V gives CDR1 MNHEY, CDR2 SMNVEV (reference sequence). The CDR3 contains 15 residues.

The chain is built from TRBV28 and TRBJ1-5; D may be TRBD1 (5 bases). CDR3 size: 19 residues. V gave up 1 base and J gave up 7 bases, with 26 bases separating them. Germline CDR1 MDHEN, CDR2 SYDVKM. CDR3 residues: CASSLFGGGMGTLGQPQHF. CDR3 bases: TGTGCCAGCAGTTTATTCGGGGGAGGGATGGGAACGTTGGGCCAGCCCCAGCATTTT.

The DNA of the CDR3 is TGTGCCAGCGAAGGGGATAAAGAGGAAAAACTGTTTTTT. Translation: CASEGDKEEKLFF. This chain links TRBV18 with TRBJ1-4; D is possibly TRBD1 (5 bases). CDR3 size: 13 residues. Germline values: CDR1 KGHSH, CDR2 LQKENI. V was trimmed by 8 bases and J by 8 bases, leaving 15 bases between them.

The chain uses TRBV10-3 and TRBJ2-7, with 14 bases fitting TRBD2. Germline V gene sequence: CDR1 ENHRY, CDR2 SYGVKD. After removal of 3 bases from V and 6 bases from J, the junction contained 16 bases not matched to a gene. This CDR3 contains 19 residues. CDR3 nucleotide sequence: TGTGCCATCAGTGACTCCGCCGGGACTAGCGGGAGAAACCTGCTCGAGCAGTACTTC. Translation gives CAISDSAGTSGRNLLEQYF.

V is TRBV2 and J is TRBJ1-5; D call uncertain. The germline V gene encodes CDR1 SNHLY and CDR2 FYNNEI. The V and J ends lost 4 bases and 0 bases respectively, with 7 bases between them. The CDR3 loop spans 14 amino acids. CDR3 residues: CASSVEDSNQPQHF. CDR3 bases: TGTGCCAGCAGTGTGGAGGATAGCAATCAGCCCCAGCATTTT.

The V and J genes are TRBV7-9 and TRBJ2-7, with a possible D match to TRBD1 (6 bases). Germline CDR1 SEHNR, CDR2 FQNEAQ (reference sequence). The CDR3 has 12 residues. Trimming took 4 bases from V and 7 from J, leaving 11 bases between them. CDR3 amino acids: CASSYPTGEQYF. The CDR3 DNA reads TGTGCCAGCAGCTATCCAACAGGGGAGCAGTACTTC.

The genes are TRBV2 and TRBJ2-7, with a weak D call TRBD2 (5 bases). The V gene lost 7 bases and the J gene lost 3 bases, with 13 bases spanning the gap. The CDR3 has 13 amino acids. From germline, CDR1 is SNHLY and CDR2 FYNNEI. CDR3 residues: CASIAGSYYEQYF. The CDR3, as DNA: TGTGCCAGCATTGCGGGCTCCTACTACGAGCAGTACTTC.